This T cell receptor (beta chain) was observed in a study of long-term antiretroviral therapy in people with HIV. Study-wide points: The range of CDR3 lengths in HIV repertoires proved narrower than that found in controls. Dominance of pre-ART expanded clones persisted, fluctuating and often declining after ART.

The run of the v3.0 immunoSEQ assay was at survey level. Profiled with immunoSEQ multiplex PCR; TCRdb holds only in-frame clones, not every one. Seen here are approximately 25,000 clones, 80% to 95% observed once, and the top ten hold about 9%. Each donor had at least one pre-ART and at least two post-ART PBMC samples. CDR3 length: 14 residues. The germline CDR1 and CDR2 sequences are WNHNN and SYGVQD (reference sequence). Trimming pared 3 bases from V and 0 bases from J, leaving 9 bases between. Comments on this clone: Its antigen is undetermined.

The sample consisted of unsorted PBMCs, taken 7.6 years after starting antiretroviral therapy. This TCR came from a woman between 35 and 50 years old with HIV. The chain joins TRBV10-1 to TRBJ2-7; D is tentatively TRBD1 or TRBD2 (5 bases each). CDR3 residues: CASSDRDHSYEQYF. Here the CDR3 DNA reads TGCGCCAGCAGTGACCGGGACCACTCCTACGAGCAGTACTTC.